This is a list of T cell receptor beta chains from one sample in a study of response to subunit inactivated influenza vaccine. TCRdb re-analysed the RT-PCR reads in MiXCR, keeping a single row per CDR3 protein. The data hold approximately 570,000 distinct CDR3 sequences, with approximately 7.1% observed a single time. Specimen: PBMCs from blood, collected around 25 months after vaccination. Source of these receptors: a man aged 50 to 69 who received an inactivated influenza vaccine. CDR3s include the opening cysteine and the closing phenylalanine or tryptophan. A D gene is named only where the DNA matches it firmly. Clone size is stated in some rows and not others, as once, few, many or a class when expanded.

CDR3,DNA,V,size,J,D
CSASLGGVGYGYTF,TGCAGTGCTAGCCTTGGAGGGGTCGGATATGGCTACACCTTC,TRBV20-1,.,TRBJ1-2,.
CATSSGLADQETQYF,TGTGCCACCAGCTCGGGACTAGCGGACCAAGAGACCCAGTACTTC,TRBV15,many,TRBJ2-5,TRBD2
CSARGIQGENGGELFF,TGCAGTGCTAGAGGGATACAGGGGGAAAATGGCGGGGAGCTGTTTTTT,TRBV20-1,few,TRBJ2-2,TRBD1
CASSSTEAGELFF,TGTGCCAGCAGCTCGACAGAAGCCGGGGAGCTGTTTTTT,TRBV11-2,.,TRBJ2-2,.
CASSLRDQLSSYEQYF,TGTGCCAGCAGTTTACGAGACCAGCTTTCCTCCTACGAGCAGTACTTC,TRBV28,many,TRBJ2-7,.
CASSLRFSPLHF,TGTGCCAGCAGTCTCAGGTTTTCACCCCTCCACTTT,TRBV12-3/TRBV12-4,.,TRBJ1-6,.
CASSQTGPAAKNIQYF,TGTGCCAGCAGTCAAACAGGCCCCGCGGCCAAAAACATTCAGTACTTC,TRBV12-3/TRBV12-4,many,TRBJ2-4,.
CASSSRGASTDTQYF,TGTGCCAGCAGCTCCCGGGGGGCTAGCACAGATACGCAGTATTTT,TRBV11-3,.,TRBJ2-3,.
CATSEFNYGYTF,TGTGCCACCAGTGAATTTAACTATGGCTACACCTTC,TRBV24-1,few,TRBJ1-2,.
CSARLAHEQFF,TGCAGTGCTAGACTAGCCCATGAGCAGTTCTTC,TRBV20-1,few,TRBJ2-1,.
CASSDQGNNSPLHF,TGTGCCAGCAGTGACCAGGGGAATAATTCACCCCTCCACTTT,TRBV6-4,many,TRBJ1-6,.
CASSQHRATNEKLFF,TGCGCCAGCAGCCAACACAGGGCAACTAATGAAAAACTGTTTTTT,TRBV4-3,few,TRBJ1-4,.
CASSSQPGLAANEQFF,TGCGCCAGCAGCTCGCAACCGGGACTAGCGGCCAATGAGCAGTTCTTC,TRBV5-1,few,TRBJ2-1,TRBD2
CASSSYLTGPNTEAFF,TGTGCCAGCAGTTCCTACTTGACAGGCCCGAACACTGAAGCTTTCTTT,TRBV12-3/TRBV12-4,few,TRBJ1-1,.
CASSPSQGRNQPQHF,TGTGCCAGCAGCCCCTCGCAGGGGCGCAATCAGCCCCAGCATTTT,TRBV3-1,many,TRBJ1-5,.
CSVGGTGSVAFF,TGCAGCGTCGGAGGGACAGGGAGCGTAGCTTTCTTT,TRBV29-1,few,TRBJ1-1,TRBD1
CASSFYGQGYEQYF,TGTGCCAGCAGCTTTTATGGACAGGGCTACGAGCAGTACTTC,TRBV7-2,few,TRBJ2-7,TRBD1
CSARGLLAGVTGELFF,TGCAGTGCTAGAGGGTTGCTAGCGGGAGTCACCGGGGAGCTGTTTTTT,TRBV20-1,many,TRBJ2-2,TRBD2
CSAFGDYNEQFF,TGCAGTGCTTTCGGAGACTACAATGAGCAGTTCTTC,TRBV20-1,many,TRBJ2-1,.
CSVLSGTVAFF,TGCAGTGTCCTTTCCGGGACAGTGGCTTTCTTT,TRBV20-1,few,TRBJ1-1,TRBD1
CASSVEGQSGSYNEQFF,TGTGCCAGCAGCGTAGAGGGACAGTCCGGCTCCTACAATGAGCAGTTCTTC,TRBV9,few,TRBJ2-1,TRBD1
CASSVGSLETQYF,TGTGCCAGCAGTGTCGGGTCTCTGGAGACCCAGTACTTC,TRBV2,once,TRBJ2-5,.
CASSPRQGRNGANVLTF,TGTGCCAGCAGCCCCAGGCAGGGGCGAAATGGGGCCAACGTCCTGACTTTC,TRBV7-9,.,TRBJ2-6,.
CASSLKIRGSNEKLFF,TGTGCCAGCAGCTTGAAAATCCGAGGGAGTAATGAAAAACTGTTTTTT,TRBV7-2,.,TRBJ1-4,.
CASRATSRYEQYF,TGTGCCAGCAGGGCCACCTCCAGGTACGAGCAGTACTTC,TRBV6-2/TRBV6-3,.,TRBJ2-7,.
CSARDPLLGADTQYF,TGCAGTGCAAGAGATCCCCTACTAGGCGCAGATACGCAGTATTTT,TRBV20-1,.,TRBJ2-3,.
CASSFSAWGSFQNEQYF,TGTGCCAGCAGCTTCTCGGCGTGGGGTTCCTTTCAGAACGAGCAGTACTTC,TRBV11-2,few,TRBJ2-7,.
CASSLWGSGGHSGANVLTF,TGTGCCAGCAGCCTCTGGGGTAGCGGGGGTCACTCTGGGGCCAACGTCCTGACTTTC,TRBV3-1,.,TRBJ2-6,TRBD2
CSANIPGGSGNIQYF,TGCAGTGCCAACATCCCCGGGGGGTCAGGAAACATTCAGTACTTC,TRBV20-1,many,TRBJ2-4,TRBD2
CASSAVYEQYF,TGTGCCAGCAGTGCGGTCTACGAGCAGTACTTC,TRBV28,many,TRBJ2-7,.
CASQTSGSYNEQFF,TGTGCCAGCCAAACTAGCGGCTCCTACAATGAGCAGTTCTTC,TRBV2,few,TRBJ2-1,TRBD2
CASRLANQPQHF,TGTGCCTCCAGGTTGGCTAATCAGCCCCAGCATTTT,TRBV12-3/TRBV12-4,.,TRBJ1-5,.
CAILPPRVQPQHF,TGTGCCATCCTCCCCCCCCGCGTGCAGCCCCAGCATTTT,TRBV10-3,.,TRBJ1-5,.
CASSLSRLNEQFF,TGTGCCAGCAGTTTGTCCAGACTCAATGAGCAGTTCTTC,TRBV12-3/TRBV12-4,few,TRBJ2-1,.
CASSSHTYEQYF,TGTGCCAGCAGCTCCCATACTTACGAGCAGTACTTC,TRBV11-1,few,TRBJ2-7,.
CASTLAGVGYTF,TGTGCCAGCACTCTGGCGGGGGTCGGCTACACCTTC,TRBV6-1,few,TRBJ1-2,.
CSSWEVDPNQPQHF,TGCAGTAGTTGGGAGGTGGACCCCAATCAGCCCCAGCATTTT,TRBV20-1,many,TRBJ1-5,.
CASSLEGGTHGELFF,TGTGCCAGCAGCTTAGAGGGGGGCACACACGGGGAGCTGTTTTTT,TRBV11-3,.,TRBJ2-2,.
CAISESFSNQPQHF,TGTGCCATCAGTGAGTCGTTTAGCAATCAGCCCCAGCATTTT,TRBV10-3,.,TRBJ1-5,.
CASSDIRGGTYEQYF,TGTGCCAGCAGCGATATTCGGGGGGGCACCTACGAGCAGTACTTC,TRBV7-2,.,TRBJ2-7,TRBD2
CASSPVRAVETQYF,TGTGCCAGCTCACCGGTCAGGGCTGTTGAGACCCAGTACTTC,TRBV18,many,TRBJ2-5,.
CASSRQEADTQYF,TGTGCCAGCAGCAGACAGGAAGCAGATACGCAGTATTTT,TRBV12-3/TRBV12-4,many,TRBJ2-3,.
CASSAGLAGEKDTQYF,TGTGCCAGCAGTGCGGGACTAGCGGGAGAGAAAGATACGCAGTATTTT,TRBV12-3/TRBV12-4,few,TRBJ2-3,TRBD2
CSASLGQGARETQYF,TGCAGTGCTAGTCTGGGACAGGGGGCTCGGGAGACCCAGTACTTC,TRBV20-1,many,TRBJ2-5,TRBD1
CASRTARGAAWNTEAFF,TGTGCCAGCAGGACTGCCCGGGGCGCCGCTTGGAACACTGAAGCTTTCTTT,TRBV6-2/TRBV6-3,many,TRBJ1-1,.
CASSQLTGKTDTQYF,TGTGCCAGCAGCCAATTGACAGGGAAGACAGATACGCAGTATTTT,TRBV14,few,TRBJ2-3,TRBD1
CASSHWGGGQETQYF,TGTGCCAGCAGCCACTGGGGCGGGGGCCAAGAGACCCAGTACTTC,TRBV9,.,TRBJ2-5,TRBD2
CASSFGGVNTGELFF,TGTGCCAGCAGCTTCGGGGGCGTGAACACCGGGGAGCTGTTTTTT,TRBV7-9,many,TRBJ2-2,.
CASGQDNQPQHF,TGTGCCAGCGGACAGGACAATCAGCCCCAGCATTTT,TRBV6-6,many,TRBJ1-5,TRBD1
CATSRDLGRNEQFF,TGTGCCACCAGCAGAGATCTGGGGAGGAATGAGCAGTTCTTC,TRBV15,many,TRBJ2-1,.